Listed here is a single TCR beta chain. What it binds is unknown. This record comes from a study of T cells in localized non-small cell lung cancer. Overall study results and limits: Heterogeneity remains possible because sequencing was limited to only one tumor region. For the top 100 tumor clones, a median about 57 also appeared in adjacent lung. Longer overall survival associated with higher blood T cell density; shorter survival with higher adjacent-lung clonality. Exceeding tumor, uninvolved adjacent lung had the highest T cell clonality.

Trimming stripped 1 base from V and 11 bases from J, with 8 bases between. Germline CDR1 is KGHSY and CDR2 is FQNENV. CDR3 length: 11 amino acids. The assay was immunoSEQ multiplex PCR, and TCRdb's table has in-frame clones only and misses some. Among tens of thousands of clones listed, 84% were seen once. The sequencing used peripheral blood, collected before any cancer treatment. This receptor was obtained from a female donor over 55 with stage I lung adenocarcinoma. This chain connects TRBV16 to TRBJ1-1; D uncertain. CDR3 sequence reads: CASSQYSRAFF. The CDR3 nucleotides read TGTGCCAGCAGCCAATATTCGAGGGCTTTCTTT.